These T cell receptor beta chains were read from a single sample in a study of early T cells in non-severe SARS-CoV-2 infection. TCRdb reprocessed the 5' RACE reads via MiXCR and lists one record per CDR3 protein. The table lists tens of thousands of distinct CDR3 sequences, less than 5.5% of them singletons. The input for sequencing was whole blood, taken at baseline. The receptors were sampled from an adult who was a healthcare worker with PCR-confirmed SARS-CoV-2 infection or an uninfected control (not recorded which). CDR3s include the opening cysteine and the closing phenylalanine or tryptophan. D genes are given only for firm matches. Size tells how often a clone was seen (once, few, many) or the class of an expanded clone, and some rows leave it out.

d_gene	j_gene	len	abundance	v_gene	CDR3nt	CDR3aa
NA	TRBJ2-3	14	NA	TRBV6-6	TGTGCCAGCACCCAAGGGCTTGCCACAGATACGCAGTATTTT	CASTQGLATDTQYF
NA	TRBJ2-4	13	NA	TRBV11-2	TGTGCCAGCAGCTTAGCTTCGAAAAACATTCAGTACTTC	CASSLASKNIQYF
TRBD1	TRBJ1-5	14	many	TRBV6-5	TGTGCCAGCAGCCTGGACAGGAGCAATCAGCCCCAGCATTTT	CASSLDRSNQPQHF
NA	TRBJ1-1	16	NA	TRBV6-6	TGTGCCAGCAGTTACTCGGGGGGGAGGGCGAACACTGAAGCTTTCTTT	CASSYSGGRANTEAFF
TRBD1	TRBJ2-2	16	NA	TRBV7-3	TGTGCCAGCAGTCCCAGAGGGACAGGGAATTCCGGGGAGCTGTTTTTT	CASSPRGTGNSGELFF
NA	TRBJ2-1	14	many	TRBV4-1	TGCGCCAGCAGCCTGGGGGACCCTACTTATGAGCAGTTCTTC	CASSLGDPTYEQFF
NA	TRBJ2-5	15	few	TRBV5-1	TGCGCCAGCAGCTTTGTCGTCTCGTACCAAGAGACCCAGTACTTC	CASSFVVSYQETQYF
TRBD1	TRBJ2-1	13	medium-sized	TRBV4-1	TGTGCCAGCAGCCAAGGGGGCAGCAATGAGCAGTTCTTC	CASSQGGSNEQFF
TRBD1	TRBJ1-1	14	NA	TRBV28	TGTGCCAGCAGTTGGACAGGGGGTGGCCGTGAAGCTTTCTTT	CASSWTGGGREAFF
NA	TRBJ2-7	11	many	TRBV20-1	TGCAGTGCTGGCTCCGGGGGCGAGCAGTACTTC	CSAGSGGEQYF
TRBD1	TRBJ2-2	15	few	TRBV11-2	TGTGCCAGCAGGGGGACAGGGGGCAACGGCGGGGAGCTGTTTTTT	CASRGTGGNGGELFF
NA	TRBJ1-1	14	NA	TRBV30	TGTGCCTGGAGTGTAGTCCGGGGGTGGACTGAAGCTTTCTTT	CAWSVVRGWTEAFF
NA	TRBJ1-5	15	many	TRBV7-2	TGTGCCAGCAGCGCATTACTCAATAGCAATCAGCCCCAGCATTTT	CASSALLNSNQPQHF
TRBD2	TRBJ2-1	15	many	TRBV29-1	TGCAGCGTTGACCCGGGACTAACTTACCAATCAGAGCAGTTCTTC	CSVDPGLTYQSEQFF
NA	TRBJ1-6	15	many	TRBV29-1	TGCAGCGCCAGTGTCGGGGCGAGCGGTAATTCACCCCTCCACTTT	CSASVGASGNSPLHF
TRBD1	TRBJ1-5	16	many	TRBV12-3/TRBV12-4	TGTGCCAGCAGTCCGTTGGGACAGGGGGGCAATCAGCCCCAGCATTTT	CASSPLGQGGNQPQHF
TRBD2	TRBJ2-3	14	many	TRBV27	TGTGCCAGCAGTTCCTGGACTAGTCCAGATACGCAGTATTTT	CASSSWTSPDTQYF
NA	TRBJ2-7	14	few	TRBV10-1	TGCGCCAGCAGTGAGTCCTGGCAGACCGACGAGCAGTACTTC	CASSESWQTDEQYF
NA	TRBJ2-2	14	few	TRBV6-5	TGTGCCAGCAGTTATGCAGAGAACACCGGGGAGCTGTTTTTT	CASSYAENTGELFF
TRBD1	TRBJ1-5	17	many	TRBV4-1	TGCGCCAGCAGCCACCCAGGACAGGGCCGCGGCAATCAGCCCCAGCATTTT	CASSHPGQGRGNQPQHF
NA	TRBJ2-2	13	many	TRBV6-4	TGTGCCAGCAGTGACAGGAACACCGGGGAGCTGTTTTTT	CASSDRNTGELFF
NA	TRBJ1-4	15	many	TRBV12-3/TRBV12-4	TGTGCCAGCAGTTTGGTGGGGGCATCTAATGAAAAACTGTTTTTT	CASSLVGASNEKLFF
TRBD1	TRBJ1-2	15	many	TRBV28	TGTGCCAGCAGCTTAAATTCCGGACAGGGACTTAGCTACACCTTC	CASSLNSGQGLSYTF
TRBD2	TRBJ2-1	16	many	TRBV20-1	TGCAGTGCTTATGGACTAGCGGGAGTCCTAAACAATGAGCAGTTCTTC	CSAYGLAGVLNNEQFF
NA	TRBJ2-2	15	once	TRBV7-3	TGTGCCAGCAGCTCGCCTAATGGGAACACCGGGGAGCTGTTTTTT	CASSSPNGNTGELFF
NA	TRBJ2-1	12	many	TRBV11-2	TGTGCCAGCAGCTTAAATCAACTTGAGCAGTTCTTC	CASSLNQLEQFF
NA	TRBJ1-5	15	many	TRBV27	TGTGCCAGCAGTCCCCGGACAGCGAGCAATCAGCCCCAGCATTTT	CASSPRTASNQPQHF
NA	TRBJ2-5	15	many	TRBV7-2	TGTGCCAGCTATAGGGGACACGGCCCTGAGGAGACCCAGTACTTC	CASYRGHGPEETQYF
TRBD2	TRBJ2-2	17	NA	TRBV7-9	TGTGCCAGCAGCTTTGCGCCGCGGCCTAGCGGGAGCGGGGAGCTGTTTTTT	CASSFAPRPSGSGELFF
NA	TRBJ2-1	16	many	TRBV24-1	TGTGCCACCAGAGAATACAGGGATAGCTCCTACAATGAGCAGTTCTTC	CATREYRDSSYNEQFF
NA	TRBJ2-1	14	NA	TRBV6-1	TGTGCCAGCAGACTGACGGGGCCCTACAATGAGCAGTTCTTC	CASRLTGPYNEQFF
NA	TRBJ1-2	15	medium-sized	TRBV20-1	TGCAGTGCTAGCAGCAACTCGGGTTTGAACTATGGCTACACCTTC	CSASSNSGLNYGYTF
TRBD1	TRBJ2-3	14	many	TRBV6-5	TGTGCCAGCGGTCGGGACAGAAGCACAGATACGCAGTATTTT	CASGRDRSTDTQYF
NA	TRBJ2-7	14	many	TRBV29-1	TGCAGCGTTGAAGAGCAAAGGCAGGGCTACGAGCAGTACTTC	CSVEEQRQGYEQYF
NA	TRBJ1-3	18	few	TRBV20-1	TGCAGTGCTAGAGCCCGGGGGGGGCCCAGTGAAACTGGAAACACCATATATTTT	CSARARGGPSETGNTIYF
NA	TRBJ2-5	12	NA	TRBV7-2	TGTGCCAGCAGCTCCCCCCGAGAGACCCAGTACTTC	CASSSPRETQYF
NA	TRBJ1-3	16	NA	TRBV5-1	TGCGCCAGCTGCTTGGCGGGCCACCTCTCTGGAAACACCATATATTTT	CASCLAGHLSGNTIYF
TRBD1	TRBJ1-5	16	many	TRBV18	TGTGCCAGCTCACCACCGGGACAGGGTCGTTTTCAGCCCCAGCATTTT	CASSPPGQGRFQPQHF
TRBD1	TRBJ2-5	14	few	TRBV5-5	TGTGCCAGCAGTCGTGGACAGGAGCAAGAGACCCAGTACTTC	CASSRGQEQETQYF
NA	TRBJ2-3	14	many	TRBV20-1	TGCAGTGCTAGAGAGTTTGAGGACACAGATACGCAGTATTTT	CSAREFEDTDTQYF
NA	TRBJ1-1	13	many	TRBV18	TGTGCCAGCTCACCTTTGGACCGCACTGAAGCTTTCTTT	CASSPLDRTEAFF
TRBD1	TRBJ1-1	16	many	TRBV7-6	TGTGCCAGCAGCTTAGTAGGGGGACAGGGGAACACTGAAGCTTTCTTT	CASSLVGGQGNTEAFF
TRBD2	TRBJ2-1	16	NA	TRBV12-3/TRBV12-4	TGTGCCAGCAGCAACCGAGCGGGAGGGGGCTACAATGAGCAGTTCTTC	CASSNRAGGGYNEQFF
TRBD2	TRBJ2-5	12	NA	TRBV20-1	TGCAGTGCCATAGCGGGAGCGGAGACCCAGTACTTC	CSAIAGAETQYF
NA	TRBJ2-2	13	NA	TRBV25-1	TGTGCCAGCAATAACCGGGGGACCGGGGAGCTGTTTTTT	CASNNRGTGELFF
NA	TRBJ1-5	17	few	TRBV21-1	TGTGCCAGCAGCAAAAGTGGGGGACAGGGCCGATTAGGGGCCCAGCATTTT	CASSKSGGQGRLGAQHF
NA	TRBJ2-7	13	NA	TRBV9	TGTGCCAGCAGCTGGGGGACGGGCTACGAGCAGTACTTC	CASSWGTGYEQYF
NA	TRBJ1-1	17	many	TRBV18	TGTGCCAGCTCACCCGAGGGAGTAGGGGCGACGAACACTGAAGCTTTCTTT	CASSPEGVGATNTEAFF
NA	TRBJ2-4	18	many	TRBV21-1	TGTGCCAGCAGCAAAGCTAACGGACTAGCGGGAGTAGTGAACATTCAGTACTTC	CASSKANGLAGVVNIQYF
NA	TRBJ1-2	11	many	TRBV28	TGTGCCTCGACGTCCGTCTATGGCTACACCTTC	CASTSVYGYTF
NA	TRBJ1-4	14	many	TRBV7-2	TGTGCCAGCAGCCTGAGCGGGACAAGGGAAAAACTGTTTTTT	CASSLSGTREKLFF
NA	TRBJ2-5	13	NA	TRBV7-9	TGTGCCAGCAGCTCGGGGCTCCAAGAGACCCAGTACTTC	CASSSGLQETQYF
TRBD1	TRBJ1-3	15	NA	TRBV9	TGTGCCAGCAGCCCGGGACAGGGGTCTGGAAACACCATATATTTT	CASSPGQGSGNTIYF
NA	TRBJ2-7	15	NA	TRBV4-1	TGCGCCAGCAGCGGGAGACAGTTTCCCTCCTACGAGCAGTACTTC	CASSGRQFPSYEQYF
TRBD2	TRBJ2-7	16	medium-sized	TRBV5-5	TGTGCCAGCGACGAATTCGGGGGGGCCTCCCCTTACGAGCAGTACTTC	CASDEFGGASPYEQYF
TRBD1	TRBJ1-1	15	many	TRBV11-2	TGTGCCAGCAGCTTTCTGACAGGGGAGAACACTGAAGCTTTCTTT	CASSFLTGENTEAFF
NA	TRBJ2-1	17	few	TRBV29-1	TGCAGCGTTGAAGATCCTACGGGCAGGAGCTCCTACAATGAGCAGTTCTTC	CSVEDPTGRSSYNEQFF
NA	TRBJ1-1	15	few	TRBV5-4	TGTGCCAGCAGCTTGGTCGGACAGAGGAGGACTGAAGCTTTCTTT	CASSLVGQRRTEAFF